One T cell receptor (beta chain) is described in this entry. The data were taken from a study of blood T cells in healthy people across ages. The second PCR ran roughly 7 to 11 cycles with a sample-barcoded 5' primer and J-beta primers. A 12-random-nucleotide template-switch adaptor tagged each cDNA molecule. TCRdb used MiXCR to reprocess the 5' RACE reads, holding one entry per CDR3 protein. The sample yields some 930,000 distinct CDR3 sequences, 25% to 30% seen once. The germline CDR1 and CDR2 sequences are LGHDT and YNNKEL (reference sequence). The CDR3 sequence is 15 residues long. Trimming stripped 4 bases from V and 6 bases from J, with 17 bases between. The same data also contributed to another study, on T cells of mothers and their children. As that study records: cDNA was made from all extracted RNA, around 1.6 ug per 15 ul.

The chain links TRBV3-1 to TRBJ2-3, with D perhaps assigned TRBD1 or TRBD2 (5 bases each). This sequence was found in a woman between 35 and 50 years old in good health. The sequenced material came from blood. The CDR3 here is CASSPDRTEGDTQYF. The CDR3 DNA is TGTGCCAGCAGCCCAGACAGAACCGAGGGGGATACGCAGTATTTT.